Below, one T cell receptor beta chain is given with its context. Its specificity is not known. The data stem from a study of Tregs in tolerant kidney transplant recipients. Mixed chimerism was transient after nonmyeloablative marrow transplants from related graft donors. Unstimulated Tregs (CD4+CD25+CD127-) and CD4+CD25- non-Tregs were sorted from PBMCs. General observations from the study: Some patients' samples used different primers over time, so nucleotide sequences weren't comparable. Tolerant patients' donor-specific Tregs expanded beyond overall Tregs, suggesting antigen-driven growth.

Method: immunoSEQ multiplex PCR; TCRdb's copy keeps in-frame clones and lacks some. The sample holds nearly 15,000 clones. This clonotype originated in a human patient who received a combined kidney and bone marrow transplant. Some T cells may be supplied by the graft donor. The starting material was CD4+ T cells from blood (PBMCs), obtained 12 months after the transplant.

Incomplete CDR3 DNA: TGTGCCAGTAGTAGGAGCGGGAGTCGAGGCCGTAGGACAGATACG. It encodes CASSRSGSRGRRTDT. The entire CDR3 protein is CASSRSGSRGRRTDTQYF. V gene TRBV19 combines with J gene TRBJ2-3; TRBD2 agrees at 8 bases. The CDR3 extends 3 residues past the end of the read, so its final part is completed from the germline J gene. Germline V gene lookup returns CDR1 LNHDA and CDR2 SQIVND (reference sequence). CDR3 length: 18 residues. With 4 bases clipped from V and 3 bases from J, the junction kept 15 bases outside the gene matches.